Below, 2 T cell receptor beta chains from the same sample are listed, as sequenced in a study of blood T cell repertoires in COVID-19. Measured with immunoSEQ multiplex PCR; TCRdb has only the in-frame clones, and not every one. Of nearly 400,000 clones in the sample, 89% were seen once. The specimen was PBMCs or T cells enriched from blood (not recorded which). Receptor source: a woman in her thirties who had recovered from COVID-19.

The chain joins TRBV7-9 to TRBJ1-5; D uncertain. There are 14 residues in the CDR3. V was cut by 4 bases and J by 10 bases, with 17 bases left in between. CDR1 is SEHNR and CDR2 is FQNEAQ in the germline V gene (reference sequence). The CDR3 bases are TGTGCCAGCAGCTCGGCGGGCAGGCCATTCCCCCAGCATTTT. Translating it yields CASSSAGRPFPQHF. The entire variable domain, with the rest obtained from reference TRBV7-9 and TRBJ1-5, is as follows: DTGVSQNPRHKITKRGQNVTFRCDPISEHNRLYWYRQTLGQGPEFLTYFQNEAQLEKSRLLSDRFSAERPKGSFSTLEIQRTEQGDSAMYLCASSSAGRPFPQHFGDGTRLSIL.

V and J are TRBV5-1 and TRBJ1-4; a weak D match, TRBD1 (6 bases). Germline CDR1 is SGHRS and CDR2 is YFSETQ. This CDR3 has 16 amino acids. Trimming cost V 4 bases and J 3 bases, with 16 bases left between them. In DNA form, the CDR3 reads TGCGCCAGCAGCGGAAGGGGGAACGGGGCTAATGAAAAACTGTTTTTT. Residues: CASSGRGNGANEKLFF.